Detailed here is one TCR beta chain. The germline V gene encodes CDR1 MNHEY and CDR2 SMNVEV (reference sequence). The CDR3 runs to 15 residues. V lost 5 bases and J lost 3; bases outside the gene matches: 8. The repertoire was sequenced with immunoSEQ multiplex PCR; TCRdb's copy has only in-frame clones and lacks some. The sample holds approximately 110,000 clones, roughly 71% seen once. These data originate in a study of blood T cell repertoires in COVID-19. Material: peripheral blood. The chain employs TRBV27 and TRBJ2-7; TRBD1 matches 9 bases. The sequence came from an elderly man with acute or convalescent COVID-19. CDR3 protein: CASSPAWDRVYEQYF. The DNA for the CDR3 is TGTGCCAGCAGTCCCGCTTGGGACAGGGTCTACGAGCAGTACTTC.